The clone carrying this TCR beta chain occurred a few times. TCR beta CDR3 regions were amplified from RNA transcripts. Researchers ran a first-round RT-PCR on the TCR CDR3 using the HTBI primer set. TCRdb fed the multiplex PCR reads into MiXCR, producing one record per CDR3 protein. The sample includes hundreds of thousands of distinct CDR3 sequences, around a sixth of them seen just once. J lost 8 bases, V lost 5 bases, and 11 bases had no gene match. This CDR3 comprises 17 residues. These data come from a study of T cells in Graves' hyperthyroidism and ophthalmopathy. A patient was excluded if there was uncontrolled infection, other autoimmune disease, pregnancy or lactation.

The sequence was obtained from a woman aged 50 to 60 with Graves' hyperthyroidism that later progressed to Graves' ophthalmopathy. Sequencing was carried out using blood. The chain employs TRBV12-3 or TRBV12-4 and TRBJ2-2, with 13 bases matching TRBD2. CDR3: CASSPTGTSGVSGELFF. The CDR3 coding sequence is TGTGCCAGCAGTCCAACCGGGACTAGCGGGGTGTCGGGGGAGCTGTTTTTT.